This T cell receptor (beta chain) was identified in a study of beta chain features in type 1 diabetes. Study in general: Patients were similar to healthy donors in age and gender (as well as in cell yields).

Expressed TCRB transcripts were sequenced because the entire RNA isolate underwent reverse transcription. Profiled with immunoSEQ multiplex PCR; TCRdb holds only in-frame clones, not every one. Of 350,000 to 400,000 clones listed, roughly an eighth are singletons. Study-wide findings and caveats: In all four CD4+ subsets, TCRB CDR3 length was significantly, moderately reduced in type 1 diabetes. PCR might preferentially amplify shorter templates, equally in patients and controls. Insertions were fewer and deletions more numerous at VDJ junctions in type 1 diabetes patients.

Once sorted, every population was more than 95% pure. Note on this clone: What it recognizes is unknown.

Germline CDR1 reads MDHEN; CDR2 reads SYDVKM. V lost 7 bases, J lost 2 bases, and 7 bases lay in between. This CDR3 is built from 12 residues. Sequenced input: naive CD4+ T cells from blood. The rearrangement links TRBV28 to TRBJ2-3; D uncertain. The sequence derives from a woman under 30 with type 1 diabetes. In nucleotides, the CDR3 is TGTGCCAGCACGTATCCCACAGATACGCAGTATTTT. Its translation: CASTYPTDTQYF.